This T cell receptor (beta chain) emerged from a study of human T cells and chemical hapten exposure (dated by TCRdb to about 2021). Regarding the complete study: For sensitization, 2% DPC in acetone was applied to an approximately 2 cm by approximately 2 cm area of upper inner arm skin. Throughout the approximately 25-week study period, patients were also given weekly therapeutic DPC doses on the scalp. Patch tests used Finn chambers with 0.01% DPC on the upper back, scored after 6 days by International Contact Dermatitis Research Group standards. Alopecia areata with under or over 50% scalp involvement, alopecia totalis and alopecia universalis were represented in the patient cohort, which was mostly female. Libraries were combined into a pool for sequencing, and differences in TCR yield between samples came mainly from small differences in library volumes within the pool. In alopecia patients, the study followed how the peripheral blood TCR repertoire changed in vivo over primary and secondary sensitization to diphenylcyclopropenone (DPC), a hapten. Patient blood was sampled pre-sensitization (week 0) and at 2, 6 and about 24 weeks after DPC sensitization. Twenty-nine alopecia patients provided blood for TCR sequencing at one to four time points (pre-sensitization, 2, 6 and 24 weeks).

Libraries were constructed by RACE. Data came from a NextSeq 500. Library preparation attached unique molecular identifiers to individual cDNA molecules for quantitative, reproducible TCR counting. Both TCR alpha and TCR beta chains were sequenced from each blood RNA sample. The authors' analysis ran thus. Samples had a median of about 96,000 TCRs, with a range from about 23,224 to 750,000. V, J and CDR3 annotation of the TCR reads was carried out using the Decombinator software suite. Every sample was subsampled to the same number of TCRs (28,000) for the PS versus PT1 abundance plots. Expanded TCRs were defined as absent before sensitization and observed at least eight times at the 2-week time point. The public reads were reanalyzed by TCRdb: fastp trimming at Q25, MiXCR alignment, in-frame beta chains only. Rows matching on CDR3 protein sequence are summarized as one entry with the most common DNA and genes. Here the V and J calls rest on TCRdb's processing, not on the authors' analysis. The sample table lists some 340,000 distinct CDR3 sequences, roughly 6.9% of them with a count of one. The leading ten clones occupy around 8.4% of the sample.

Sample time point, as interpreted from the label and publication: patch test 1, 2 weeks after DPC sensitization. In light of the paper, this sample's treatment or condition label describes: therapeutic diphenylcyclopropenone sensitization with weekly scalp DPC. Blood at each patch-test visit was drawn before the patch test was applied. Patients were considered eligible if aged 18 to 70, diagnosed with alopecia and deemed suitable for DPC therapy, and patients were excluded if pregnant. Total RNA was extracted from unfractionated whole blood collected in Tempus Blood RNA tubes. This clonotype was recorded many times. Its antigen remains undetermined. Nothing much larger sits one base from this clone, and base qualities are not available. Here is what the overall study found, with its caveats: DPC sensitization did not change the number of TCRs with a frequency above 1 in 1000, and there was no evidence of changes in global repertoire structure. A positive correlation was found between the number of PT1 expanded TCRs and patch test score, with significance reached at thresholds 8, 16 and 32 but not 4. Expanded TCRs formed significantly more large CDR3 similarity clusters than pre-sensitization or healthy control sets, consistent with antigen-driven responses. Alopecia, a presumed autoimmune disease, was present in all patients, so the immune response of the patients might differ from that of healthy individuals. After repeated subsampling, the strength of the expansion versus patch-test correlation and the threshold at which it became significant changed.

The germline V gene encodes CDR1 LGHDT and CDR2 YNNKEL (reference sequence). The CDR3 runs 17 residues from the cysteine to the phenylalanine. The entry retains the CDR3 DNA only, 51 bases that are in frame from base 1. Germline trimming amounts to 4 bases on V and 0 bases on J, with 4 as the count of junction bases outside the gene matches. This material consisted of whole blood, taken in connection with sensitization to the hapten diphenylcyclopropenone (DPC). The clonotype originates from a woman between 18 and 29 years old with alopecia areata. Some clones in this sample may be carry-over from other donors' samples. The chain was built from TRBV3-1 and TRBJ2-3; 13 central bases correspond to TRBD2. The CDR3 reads CASSPGLAGASTDTQYF. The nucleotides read TGTGCCAGCAGCCCTGGACTAGCGGGGGCCAGCACAGATACGCAGTATTTT.